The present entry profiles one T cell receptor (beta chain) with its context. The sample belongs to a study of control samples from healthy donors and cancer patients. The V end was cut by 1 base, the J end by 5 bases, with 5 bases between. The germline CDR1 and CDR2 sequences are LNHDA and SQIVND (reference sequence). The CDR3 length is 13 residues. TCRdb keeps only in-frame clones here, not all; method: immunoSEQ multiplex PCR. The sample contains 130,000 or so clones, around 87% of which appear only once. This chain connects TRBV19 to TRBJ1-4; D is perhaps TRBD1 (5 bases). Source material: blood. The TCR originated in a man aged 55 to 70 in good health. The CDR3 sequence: CASSIGGNEKLFF. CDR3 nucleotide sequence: TGTGCCAGTAGTATAGGGGGGAATGAAAAACTGTTTTTT.